There are many counts of the clone carrying this T cell receptor beta chain. Its antigen is still unknown. Transcripts of RNA were the source for amplifying TCR beta CDR3 regions. An opening RT-PCR round employed HTBI primers and preceded a second-round multiplex PCR. Each CDR3 protein gets one entry after TCRdb re-called the multiplex PCR reads with MiXCR. The sample has over a million distinct CDR3 sequences, less than 45% seen once. The data were taken from a study of Graves' ophthalmopathy and Graves' hyperthyroidism. Exclusion covered patients with other autoimmune diseases or uncontrolled infections (as well as pregnancy or lactation). Findings and caveats of the study: Most thyroid-expanded clonotypes exceeding 0.001 frequency were also found in blood.

The CDR3 is 15 residues long. Trimming shortened V by 8 bases and J by 2 bases, and 18 bases separated the two germline ends. Germline CDR1 is DFQATT and CDR2 is SNEGSKA (reference sequence). The chain employs TRBV20-1 and TRBJ2-2; tentative D call: TRBD1 (5 bases). The source is an adult man with Graves' hyperthyroidism. Sequencing was carried out using peripheral blood or thyroid tissue (not recorded which). For the CDR3, the DNA is TGCAGTTCCACCCCGTTCAGGGTAAACACCGGGGAGCTGTTTTTT. Its translation: CSSTPFRVNTGELFF.